A single T cell receptor beta chain is shown here with its context. Trimming removed 5 bases from V and 7 bases from J; junction bases left unmatched: 9. The germline V gene has CDR1 SGHTA and CDR2 FQGNSA. The CDR3 is made up of 15 amino acids. Sequencing used immunoSEQ multiplex PCR; TCRdb keeps in-frame clones, though not all of them. The table lists approximately 85,000 clones, around 90% of them singletons. The record originates from a study of control samples from healthy donors and cancer patients. This receptor was obtained from a woman aged 60-75 years in good health. The sample comprised blood. The chain recombines TRBV7-2 with TRBJ2-7; TRBD2 matches 12 bases. The CDR3: CASSTRLAGAREQYF. The CDR3 bases are TGTGCCAGCAGCACACGACTAGCGGGAGCGAGAGAGCAGTACTTC.